These 11 T cell receptor beta chains share one sample of origin, sequenced in a study of T cell responses to AZD1222 COVID-19 vaccine (dated by TCRdb to about 2021). The library was produced with the immunoSEQ multiplex PCR assay. TCRdb holds this immuneACCESS table with in-frame rearrangements only. Some clones are missing; in checked studies, unresolved V genes explain under half, and the rest has no known cause. Counted in this sample were about 120,000 clones; roughly 90% of them appeared once. Around 1.5% of the sample belongs to the ten largest clones. The sample's time point, from its label and the paper: baseline before first vaccination. The source material was peripheral blood, sampled on day 0 of AZD1222 vaccination. The receptor set was obtained from an adult in good health.

Points on this clone: This sample also contains other DNA sequences that code for the same CDR3. The chain joins TRBV12-3 or TRBV12-4 to TRBJ2-3; D is unresolved. The CDR3 is 11 amino acids. V lost 2 bases to trimming and J lost 3 bases, with 0 bases between them. In nucleotides, the CDR3 is TGTGCCAGCAGTTTAACAGATACGCAGTATTTT. Its translation: CASSLTDTQYF.

V gene TRBV9 combines with J gene TRBJ1-2, with TRBD1 as a possible D gene (6 bases). The CDR3 contains 21 residues. The germline V and J ends were trimmed by 1 base and 0 bases, with 28 bases remaining between them. Germline loops: CDR1 SGDLS, CDR2 YYNGEE. CDR3 in amino acids: CASSVWGGPGTSPYTNYGYTF. The CDR3 DNA reads as TGTGCCAGCAGCGTATGGGGGGGGCCAGGGACATCACCATATACTAACTATGGCTACACCTTC.

The rearrangement joins TRBV5-1 to TRBJ2-1; 9 bases line up with TRBD2. V gave up 6 bases and J gave up 10 bases; unmatched junction bases: 8. CDR3 size: 13 residues. Germline V gene lookup returns CDR1 SGHRS and CDR2 YFSETQ. This CDR3 is CASIPSGTSEQFF. The CDR3 DNA reads TGCGCCAGCATCCCCTCCGGGACTAGCGAGCAGTTCTTC.

This chain joins TRBV27 and TRBJ2-1, with 7 bases lining up with TRBD2. Germline-derived CDR1 and CDR2 are MNHEY and SMNVEV (reference sequence). With V trimmed by 0 bases and J by 4 bases, 3 bases remained unmatched. This CDR3 has 15 residues. For the CDR3, the DNA is TGTGCCAGCAGTTTATCGGGTAGCGGGTACAATGAGCAGTTCTTC. As protein: CASSLSGSGYNEQFF.

The chain employs TRBV27 and TRBJ1-2; no clear D gene. The length of the CDR3 is 14 residues. The germline CDR1 and CDR2 sequences are MNHEY and SMNVEV (reference sequence). Trimming removed 6 bases at V and 1 base at J, with 12 bases between. The CDR3, as DNA: TGTGCCAGCAGACCCAGCACGATTAACTATGGCTACACCTTC. Encoded protein: CASRPSTINYGYTF.

The gene calls are TRBV28 and TRBJ1-2; 7 positions agree with TRBD1. V was pared by 6 bases and J by 7 bases, with 8 bases of the junction left unmatched. Germline loops: CDR1 MDHEN, CDR2 SYDVKM. CDR3 size: 13 residues. In DNA, the CDR3 is TGTGCCAGCAGGTACACAGGGGCGGCTGGCTACACCTTC. Translated: CASRYTGAAGYTF.

The CDR3 DNA reads as TGTGCCAGCAGCCGGATGGTAGCTAGCGCAAACACAGATACGCAGTATTTT. This codes for CASSRMVASANTDTQYF. The chain couples TRBV5-4 to TRBJ2-3; possible D gene TRBD2, 6 bases. Germline V gene sequence: CDR1 SGHNT, CDR2 YYREEE (reference sequence). V gave up 4 bases and J gave up 2 bases, with 20 bases separating them. This CDR3 has 17 residues.

The J gene is TRBJ2-7, the V gene TRBV27, with D unresolved. This CDR3 comprises 12 residues. The germline V gene has CDR1 MNHEY and CDR2 SMNVEV (reference sequence). V gave up 2 bases and J gave up 0 bases, with 2 bases separating them. The CDR3 DNA reads as TGTGCCAGCAGTTTACCCTCCTACGAGCAGTACTTC. It codes for CASSLPSYEQYF.

The V and J genes are TRBV29-1 and TRBJ2-2; D remains unclear. The CDR3 spans 12 residues. Looked up from germline, CDR1 is SQVTM and CDR2 is ANQGSEA. V gave up 2 bases and J gave up 6 bases, with 7 bases separating them. The CDR3 DNA is TGCAGCGTTGAACGGTGGGCCGGGGAGCTGTTTTTT. Translating gives CSVERWAGELFF.

The rearrangement uses TRBV28 and TRBJ2-1; a possible D gene is TRBD1 (5 bases). Germline loops: CDR1 MDHEN, CDR2 SYDVKM. V dropped 3 bases and J dropped 15 bases, with 21 bases sitting between them. The CDR3 is made up of 14 amino acids. DNA for the CDR3: TGTGCCAGCAGTTTGGGGCAGGTTTCCCATAGTCTGTTCTTC. Its protein product is CASSLGQVSHSLFF.

The chain couples TRBV5-1 to TRBJ2-7, with 10 positions matching TRBD2. Trimming at V came to 3 bases and at J to 3 bases, leaving 9 bases not matched to a gene. The CDR3 is 16 amino acids. From germline, CDR1 is SGHRS and CDR2 YFSETQ. CDR3 coding DNA: TGCGCCAGCAGCTCCCTGGGGTCTAGCGGGAGCTACGAGCAGTACTTC. It translates to CASSSLGSSGSYEQYF.